These 3 T cell receptor beta chains were all obtained from the same sample, sequenced in a study of response to subunit inactivated influenza vaccine. MiXCR, applied by TCRdb to the RT-PCR reads, yields one record per CDR3 protein. The sample yields hundreds of thousands of distinct CDR3 sequences, 15% to 17% seen once. Sequencing was performed on PBMCs from blood, taken 11 to 12 days after vaccination. The origin of the receptors is a man aged 50 to 60 who received an inactivated influenza vaccine.

This clonotype came up a few times. V gene TRBV5-5 combines with J gene TRBJ1-4; tentative D call: TRBD1 (6 bases). This CDR3 has 16 residues. V lost 4 bases, J lost 5 bases, and 18 bases lay in between. The germline V gene has CDR1 SGHKS and CDR2 YYEKEE (reference sequence). In nucleotides, the CDR3 is TGTGCCAGCAGCAGAGACGGGGGGCTGTGGAATGAAAAACTGTTTTTT. Its protein product is CASSRDGGLWNEKLFF. The complete variable domain, with remaining parts taken from reference TRBV5-5 and TRBJ1-4, reads DAGVTQSPTHLIKTRGQQVTLRCSPISGHKSVSWYQQVLGQGPQFIFQYYEKEERGRGNFPDRFSARQFPNYSSELNVNALLLGDSALYLCASSRDGGLWNEKLFFGSGTQLSVL.

The sample holds many counts of this clonotype. The chain joins TRBV7-9 to TRBJ2-7; D unclear. This CDR3 contains 14 residues. Trimming removed 5 bases at V and 2 bases at J, with 13 bases between. CDR1 is SEHNR and CDR2 is FQNEAQ in the germline V gene (reference sequence). The CDR3 bases are TGTGCCAGCAGCGGAGCCCGGAGTCCCTACGAGCAGTACTTC. It encodes CASSGARSPYEQYF.

This clonotype was recorded a few times. V is TRBV27 and J is TRBJ1-5, with D maybe TRBD1 (5 bases). Trimming removed 5 bases at V and 1 base at J, with 12 bases between. Germline lookup yields CDR1 MNHEY and CDR2 SMNVEV (reference sequence). The CDR3 totals 15 residues. The CDR3 spells CASSRSRESNQPQHF. DNA for the CDR3: TGTGCCAGCAGTCGATCCAGGGAGAGCAATCAGCCCCAGCATTTT.